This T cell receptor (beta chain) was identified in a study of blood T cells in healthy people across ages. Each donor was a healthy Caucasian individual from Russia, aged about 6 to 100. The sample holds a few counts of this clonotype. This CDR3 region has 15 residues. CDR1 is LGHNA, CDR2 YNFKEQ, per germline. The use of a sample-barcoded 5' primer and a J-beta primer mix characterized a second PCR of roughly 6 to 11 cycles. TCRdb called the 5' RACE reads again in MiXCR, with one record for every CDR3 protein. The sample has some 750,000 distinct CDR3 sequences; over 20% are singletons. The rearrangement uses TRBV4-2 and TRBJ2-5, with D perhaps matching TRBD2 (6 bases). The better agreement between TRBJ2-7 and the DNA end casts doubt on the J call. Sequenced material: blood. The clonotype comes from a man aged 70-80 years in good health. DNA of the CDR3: TGTGCCAGCAGCCAGTCTAGCGTAGGTCCCTACGAGCAGTACTTC. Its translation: CASSQSSVGPYEQYF.